This TCR beta chain was captured in a study of T cell responses to AZD1222 COVID-19 vaccine. Study-level results: Vaccine-associated CD4 TCRs spanned spike, dominant at 160-218 and 743-854.

The V gene lost 3 bases and the J gene lost 1 base, with 3 bases spanning the gap. This CDR3 spans 11 amino acids. The germline V gene encodes CDR1 SQVTM and CDR2 ANQGSEA. In the case of this clone: Its antigen remains unknown.

The table came from immunoSEQ multiplex PCR; TCRdb's copy has only in-frame clones and leaves some out. The sample lists roughly 140,000 clones; 93% were seen once. This TCR derives from an adult in good health. The chain carries TRBV29-1 and TRBJ1-2; D call uncertain. The input for sequencing was peripheral blood, taken on day 0 of AZD1222 vaccination. This chain's CDR3 is CSVELNYGYTF. CDR3 DNA sequence: TGCAGCGTTGAGCTTAACTATGGCTACACCTTC. The whole variable domain, filled in from reference TRBV29-1 and TRBJ1-2, reads SAVISQKPSRDICQRGTSLTIQCQVDSQVTMMFWYRQQPGQSLTLIATANQGSEATYESGFVIDKFPISRPNLTFSTLTVSNMSPEDSSIYLCSVELNYGYTFGSGTRLTVV.